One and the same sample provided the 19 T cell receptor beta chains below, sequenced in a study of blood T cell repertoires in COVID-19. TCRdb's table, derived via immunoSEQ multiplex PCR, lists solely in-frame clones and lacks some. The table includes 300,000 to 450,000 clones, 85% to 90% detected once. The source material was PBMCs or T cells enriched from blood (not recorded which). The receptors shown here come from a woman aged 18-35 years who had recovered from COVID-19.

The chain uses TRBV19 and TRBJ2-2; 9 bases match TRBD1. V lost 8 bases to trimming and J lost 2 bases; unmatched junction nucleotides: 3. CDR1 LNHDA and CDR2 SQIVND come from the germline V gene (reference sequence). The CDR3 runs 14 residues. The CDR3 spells CASWGQGNTGELFF. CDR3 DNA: TGTGCCAGTTGGGGACAGGGAAACACCGGGGAGCTGTTTTTT.

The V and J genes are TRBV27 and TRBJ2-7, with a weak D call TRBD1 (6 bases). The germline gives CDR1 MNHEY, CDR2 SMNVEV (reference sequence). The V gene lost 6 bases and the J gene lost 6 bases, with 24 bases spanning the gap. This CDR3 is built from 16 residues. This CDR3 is CASRAPEQGYFGEQYF. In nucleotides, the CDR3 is TGTGCCAGCAGAGCTCCCGAACAGGGTTATTTCGGCGAGCAGTACTTC.

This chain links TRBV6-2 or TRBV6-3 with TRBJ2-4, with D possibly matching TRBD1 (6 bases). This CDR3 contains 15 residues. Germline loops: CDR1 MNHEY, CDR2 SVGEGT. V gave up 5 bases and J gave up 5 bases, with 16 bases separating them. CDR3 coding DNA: TGTGCCAGCAGTAAACCCTACAGGGAGCAAAACATTCAGTACTTC. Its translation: CASSKPYREQNIQYF.

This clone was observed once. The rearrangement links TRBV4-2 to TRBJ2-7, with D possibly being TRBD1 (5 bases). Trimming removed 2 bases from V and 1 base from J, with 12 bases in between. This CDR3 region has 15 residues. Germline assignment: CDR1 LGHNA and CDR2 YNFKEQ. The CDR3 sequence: CASSQQQTVSYEQYF. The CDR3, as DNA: TGTGCCAGCAGCCAACAACAGACAGTATCCTACGAGCAGTACTTC.

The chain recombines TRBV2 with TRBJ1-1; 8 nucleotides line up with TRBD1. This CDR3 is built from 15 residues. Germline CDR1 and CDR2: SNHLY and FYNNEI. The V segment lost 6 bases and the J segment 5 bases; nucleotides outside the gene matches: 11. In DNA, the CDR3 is TGTGCCAGCAGCCCAAGGGACAGGTCTCTGACTGAAGCTTTCTTT. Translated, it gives CASSPRDRSLTEAFF.

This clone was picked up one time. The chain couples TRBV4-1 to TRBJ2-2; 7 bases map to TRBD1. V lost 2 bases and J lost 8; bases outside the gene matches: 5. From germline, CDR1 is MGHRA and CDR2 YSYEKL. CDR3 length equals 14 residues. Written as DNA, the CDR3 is TGCGCCAGCAGCCAAAGACAGGGTGATGGGGAGCTGTTTTTT. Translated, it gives CASSQRQGDGELFF.

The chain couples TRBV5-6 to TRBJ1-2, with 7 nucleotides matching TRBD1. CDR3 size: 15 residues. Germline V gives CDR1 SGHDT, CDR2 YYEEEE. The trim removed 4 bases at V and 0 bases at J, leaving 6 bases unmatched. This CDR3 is CASSPVQGTNYGYTF. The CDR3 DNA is TGTGCCAGCAGCCCTGTACAGGGGACTAACTATGGCTACACCTTC.

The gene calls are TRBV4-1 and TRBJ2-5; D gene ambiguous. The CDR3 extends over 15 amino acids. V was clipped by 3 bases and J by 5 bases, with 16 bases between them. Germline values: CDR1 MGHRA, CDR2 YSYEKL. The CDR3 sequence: CASSQATTGRETQYF. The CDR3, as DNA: TGCGCCAGCAGCCAGGCCACAACGGGTAGGGAGACCCAGTACTTC.

CDR3 protein: CASSQGSMGNTIYF. The CDR3 DNA is TGCGCCAGCAGCCAGGGGAGTATGGGAAACACCATATATTTT. This chain connects TRBV4-1 to TRBJ1-3; D unresolved. Trimming removed 3 bases at V and 4 bases at J, with 10 bases between. Germline V gives CDR1 MGHRA, CDR2 YSYEKL. CDR3 size: 14 residues.

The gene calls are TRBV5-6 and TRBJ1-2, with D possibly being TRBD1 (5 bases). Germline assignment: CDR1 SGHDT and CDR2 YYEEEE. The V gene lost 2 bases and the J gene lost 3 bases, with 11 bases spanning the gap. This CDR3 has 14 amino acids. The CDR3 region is CASSFWGGDYGYTF. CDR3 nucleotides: TGTGCCAGCAGCTTTTGGGGAGGGGACTATGGCTACACCTTC.

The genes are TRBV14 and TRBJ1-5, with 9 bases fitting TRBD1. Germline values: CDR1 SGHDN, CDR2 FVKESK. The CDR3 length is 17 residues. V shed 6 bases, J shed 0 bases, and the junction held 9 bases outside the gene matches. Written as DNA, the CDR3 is TGTGCCAGCAGACCCACGACAGGGGGGCATAGCAATCAGCCCCAGCATTTT. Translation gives CASRPTTGGHSNQPQHF.

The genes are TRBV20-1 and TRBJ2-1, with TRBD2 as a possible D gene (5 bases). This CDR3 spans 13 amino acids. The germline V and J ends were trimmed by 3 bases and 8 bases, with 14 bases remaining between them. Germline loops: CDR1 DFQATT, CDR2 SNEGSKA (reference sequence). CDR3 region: CSASGWVGDEQFF. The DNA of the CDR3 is TGCAGTGCTAGTGGGTGGGTCGGGGATGAGCAGTTCTTC.

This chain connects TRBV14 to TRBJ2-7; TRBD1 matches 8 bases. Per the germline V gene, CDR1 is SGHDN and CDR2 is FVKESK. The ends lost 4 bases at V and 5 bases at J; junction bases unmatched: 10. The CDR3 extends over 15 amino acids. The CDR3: CASSLLTGARNEQYF. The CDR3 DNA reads TGTGCCAGCAGCCTACTGACAGGGGCGAGGAACGAGCAGTACTTC.

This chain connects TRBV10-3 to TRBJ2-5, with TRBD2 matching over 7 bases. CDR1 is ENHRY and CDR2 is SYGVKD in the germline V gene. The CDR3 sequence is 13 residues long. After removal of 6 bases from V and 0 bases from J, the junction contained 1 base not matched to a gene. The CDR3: CAIRGGDQETQYF. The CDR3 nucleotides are TGTGCCATCAGGGGGGGGGACCAAGAGACCCAGTACTTC.

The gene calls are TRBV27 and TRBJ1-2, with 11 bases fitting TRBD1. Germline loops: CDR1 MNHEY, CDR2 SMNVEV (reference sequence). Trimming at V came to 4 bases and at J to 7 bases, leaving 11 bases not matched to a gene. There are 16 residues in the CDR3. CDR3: CASSYAGTGGASGYTF. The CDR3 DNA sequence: TGTGCCAGCAGTTACGCTGGGACAGGGGGAGCGAGTGGCTACACCTTC.

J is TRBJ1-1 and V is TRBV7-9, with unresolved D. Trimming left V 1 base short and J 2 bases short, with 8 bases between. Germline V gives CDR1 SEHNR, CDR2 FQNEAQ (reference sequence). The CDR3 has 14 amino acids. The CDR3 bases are TGTGCCAGCAGCTTAGGGCAGTCTAACACTGAAGCTTTCTTT. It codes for CASSLGQSNTEAFF.

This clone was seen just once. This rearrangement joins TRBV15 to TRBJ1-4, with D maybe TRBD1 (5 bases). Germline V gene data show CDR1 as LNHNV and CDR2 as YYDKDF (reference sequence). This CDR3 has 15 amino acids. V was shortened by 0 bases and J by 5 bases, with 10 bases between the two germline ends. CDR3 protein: CATSRDGGRNEKLFF. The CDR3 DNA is TGTGCCACCAGCAGAGATGGGGGGAGGAATGAAAAACTGTTTTTT.

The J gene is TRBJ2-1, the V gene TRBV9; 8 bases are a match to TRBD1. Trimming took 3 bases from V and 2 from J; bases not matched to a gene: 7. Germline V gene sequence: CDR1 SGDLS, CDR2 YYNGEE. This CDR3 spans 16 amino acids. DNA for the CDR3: TGTGCCAGCAGCGCCCAGACAGGGGACACCTACAATGAGCAGTTCTTC. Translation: CASSAQTGDTYNEQFF. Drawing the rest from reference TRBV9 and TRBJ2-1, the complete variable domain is DSGVTQTPKHLITATGQRVTLRCSPRSGDLSVYWYQQSLDQGLQFLIQYYNGEERAKGNILERFSAQQFPDLHSELNLSSLELGDSALYFCASSAQTGDTYNEQFFGPGTRLTVL.

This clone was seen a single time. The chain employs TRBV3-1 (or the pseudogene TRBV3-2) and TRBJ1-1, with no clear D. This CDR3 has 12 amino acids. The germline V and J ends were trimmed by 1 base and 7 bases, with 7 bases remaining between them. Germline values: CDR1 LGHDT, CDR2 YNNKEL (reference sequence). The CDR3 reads CASSQVPGEAFF. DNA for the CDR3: TGTGCCAGCAGCCAAGTGCCAGGTGAAGCTTTCTTT.